This is a list of T cell receptor beta chains from one sample in a study of blood T cell repertoires in COVID-19. Sequenced by immunoSEQ multiplex PCR; TCRdb stores in-frame clones only, minus some. The sample lists fewer than 110,000 clones, more than 70% occurring once. The sequencing input was peripheral blood. The receptors stem from a human donor in a cohort sampled during active COVID-19. CDR3s include the opening cysteine and the closing phenylalanine or tryptophan. The D gene is left open where the match is weak. Clone size is stated in some rows and not others, as once, few, many or a class when expanded.

TRBV28	TRBJ1-5	TRBD1	-	CASSLQGMGNQPQHF	TGTGCCAGCAGCCTACAGGGGATGGGCAATCAGCCCCAGCATTTT
TRBV6-4	TRBJ1-1	TRBD1	-	CASRGQGPNTEAFF	TGTGCCAGCAGGGGACAGGGCCCCAACACTGAAGCTTTCTTT
TRBV7-3	TRBJ2-3	-	-	CASSLNQGWTDTQYF	TGTGCCAGCAGCTTAAACCAGGGATGGACAGATACGCAGTATTTT
TRBV7-2	TRBJ1-4	TRBD1	-	CASSEQGANEKLFF	TGTGCCAGCAGCGAACAGGGGGCGAATGAAAAACTGTTTTTT
TRBV28	TRBJ1-5	-	-	CASSLFIWGDGQPQHF	TGTGCCAGCAGTTTATTTATTTGGGGGGATGGTCAGCCCCAGCATTTT
TRBV7-9	TRBJ2-3	TRBD2	-	CASSGAGGHTDTQYF	TGTGCCAGCAGCGGAGCGGGAGGGCATACAGATACGCAGTATTTT
TRBV28	TRBJ2-3	-	-	CASSLGGYTDTQYF	TGTGCCAGCAGTTTGGGGGGTTACACAGATACGCAGTATTTT
TRBV19	TRBJ1-2	TRBD1	-	CASSIVEGDSYGYTF	TGTGCCAGTAGTATAGTAGAGGGGGACAGCTATGGCTACACCTTC
TRBV6-2/TRBV6-3	TRBJ2-5	-	-	CASSYPDRRGRETQYF	TGTGCCAGCAGTTACCCGGACAGGAGGGGACGAGAGACCCAGTACTTC
TRBV18	TRBJ2-1	TRBD1	-	CASSPSGGNEQFF	TGTGCCAGCTCACCCTCAGGGGGTAATGAGCAGTTCTTC
TRBV25-1	TRBJ1-2	-	many	CASSPGTNYGYTF	TGTGCCAGCAGTCCGGGAACTAACTATGGCTACACCTTC
TRBV5-4	TRBJ1-6	TRBD1	-	CASSFGTGGALHF	TGTGCCAGCAGCTTTGGGACAGGGGGGGCCCTCCACTTT
TRBV5-1	TRBJ2-7	TRBD2	-	CASSLDTAGGPTRYF	TGCGCCAGCAGCTTGGATACAGCGGGAGGCCCCACCCGTTACTTC
TRBV5-1	TRBJ2-3	-	-	CASSLDRGSTDTQYF	TGCGCCAGCAGCTTGGATCGGGGAAGCACAGATACGCAGTATTTT
TRBV6-5	TRBJ1-1	TRBD1	-	CASRRGLGAAFF	TGTGCCAGCAGGAGGGGGCTGGGCGCGGCTTTCTTT
TRBV7-2	TRBJ2-3	TRBD2	-	CASSLVREGGTQYF	TGTGCCAGCAGCTTAGTGCGGGAGGGAGGTACGCAGTATTTT
TRBV9	TRBJ2-1	TRBD2	-	CASSVLAGGYNEQFF	TGTGCCAGCAGCGTACTGGCGGGAGGCTACAATGAGCAGTTCTTC
TRBV7-2	TRBJ2-5	-	-	CASSLLGRGSETQYF	TGTGCCAGCAGCTTACTGGGGAGGGGGTCGGAGACCCAGTACTTC
TRBV5-1	TRBJ2-6	-	-	CASNDSPSGANVLTF	TGCGCCAGCAACGACAGCCCCTCTGGGGCCAACGTCCTGACTTTC
TRBV4-3	TRBJ2-7	TRBD1	-	CASSQSRAPGGSYEQYF	TGCGCCAGCAGCCAATCAAGGGCCCCAGGGGGCAGCTACGAGCAGTACTTC
TRBV13	TRBJ2-3	-	once	CASSLSAGSTDTQYF	TGTGCCAGCAGCTTATCGGCAGGGAGCACAGATACGCAGTATTTT
TRBV5-4	TRBJ2-3	TRBD2	-	CASSQELAGATTDTQYF	TGTGCCAGCAGCCAGGAATTAGCGGGAGCAACCACAGATACGCAGTATTTT
TRBV3-1/TRBV3-2	TRBJ1-4	-	-	CASSHHRESNEKLFF	TGTGCCAGCAGCCACCACAGGGAGTCTAATGAAAAACTGTTTTTT
TRBV7-6	TRBJ1-3	-	-	CASSLVGSSGNTIYF	TGTGCCAGCAGCTTAGTCGGGAGCTCTGGAAACACCATATATTTT
TRBV6-2/TRBV6-3	TRBJ1-2	-	-	CASSDLVGGIYGYTF	TGTGCCAGCAGTGACCTAGTCGGAGGAATCTATGGCTACACCTTC
TRBV5-4	TRBJ1-3	TRBD1	-	CASSIGQGATGNTIYF	TGTGCCAGCAGCATTGGACAGGGGGCGACTGGAAACACCATATATTTT
TRBV12-5	TRBJ2-2	TRBD2	-	CASGPTSGRAGTGELFF	TGTGCTAGTGGGCCGACTAGCGGGAGGGCCGGCACCGGGGAGCTGTTTTTT
TRBV15	TRBJ2-1	TRBD2	-	CATSRDSSGREQFF	TGTGCCACCAGCAGAGATTCCAGCGGGAGGGAGCAGTTCTTC
TRBV19	TRBJ2-3	-	-	CASSSRGSWADQGDTQYF	TGTGCCAGTAGCTCCAGGGGAAGTTGGGCGGATCAAGGGGATACGCAGTATTTT
TRBV7-3	TRBJ2-1	TRBD2	-	CASGGTSGNYNEQFF	TGTGCCAGCGGAGGGACTAGCGGGAACTACAATGAGCAGTTCTTC
TRBV24-1	TRBJ2-1	-	-	CATSDLEASSYNEQFF	TGTGCCACCAGTGATTTGGAGGCGAGCTCCTACAATGAGCAGTTCTTC
TRBV19	TRBJ2-2	TRBD2	-	CASTPTSGANTGELFF	TGTGCCAGTACCCCGACTAGCGGGGCGAACACCGGGGAGCTGTTTTTT
TRBV27	TRBJ2-3	-	-	CASRVSNREWTDTQYF	TGTGCCAGCAGGGTGTCCAACAGGGAATGGACAGATACGCAGTATTTT
TRBV7-8	TRBJ1-1	-	few	CASSLVGAEAFF	TGTGCCAGCAGCTTAGTAGGAGCCGAAGCTTTCTTT
TRBV19	TRBJ1-4	-	-	CASRIGEKLFF	TGTGCCAGTAGGATTGGCGAAAAACTGTTTTTT
TRBV7-3	TRBJ2-7	-	-	CASSLKSQITGPHYEQYF	TGTGCCAGCAGCTTAAAATCTCAAATTACAGGGCCCCACTACGAGCAGTACTTC
TRBV7-8	TRBJ2-1	-	-	CASSSTPYNEQFF	TGTGCCAGCAGCTCGACACCTTACAATGAGCAGTTCTTC
TRBV4-3	TRBJ1-3	-	-	CASSQDGLTGFSGNTIYF	TGCGCCAGCAGCCAAGATGGCCTTACAGGGTTCTCTGGAAACACCATATATTTT
TRBV28	TRBJ2-7	-	-	CASSTPWRVSYEQYF	TGTGCCAGCAGTACCCCCTGGCGGGTCTCCTACGAGCAGTACTTC
TRBV9	TRBJ1-2	TRBD1	-	CASSVAGQGNHGYTF	TGTGCCAGCAGCGTAGCGGGACAGGGGAACCATGGCTACACCTTC
TRBV7-8	TRBJ2-7	TRBD2	once	CASGLAGANEQYF	TGTGCCAGCGGGTTAGCGGGAGCCAACGAGCAGTACTTC
TRBV29-1	TRBJ2-1	TRBD2	-	CSVRAGSSYNEQFF	TGCAGCGTCCGAGCGGGGAGCTCCTACAATGAGCAGTTCTTC
TRBV15	TRBJ2-3	TRBD2	-	CATSRTPTTSGSTDTQYF	TGTGCCACCAGCAGAACACCCACGACTAGCGGGAGTACAGATACGCAGTATTTT
TRBV5-1	TRBJ2-3	TRBD1	-	CASSGQGDRTDTQYF	TGCGCCAGCAGCGGACAGGGGGATCGCACAGATACGCAGTATTTT
TRBV6-1	TRBJ1-4	TRBD1	-	CASSERRGQGFVRREKLFF	TGTGCCAGCAGTGAACGTCGGGGACAGGGCTTTGTGAGGCGGGAAAAACTGTTTTTT
TRBV9	TRBJ1-5	TRBD1	-	CASSAGQGGQPQHF	TGTGCCAGCAGCGCGGGACAGGGCGGTCAGCCCCAGCATTTT
TRBV19	TRBJ1-2	-	-	CASSIDLSRRGYGYTF	TGTGCCAGTAGTATAGATCTATCGCGCAGGGGCTATGGCTACACCTTC
TRBV15	TRBJ1-2	TRBD1	-	CATSRGDSYGYTF	TGTGCCACCAGCAGAGGGGACAGCTATGGCTACACCTTC
TRBV3-1/TRBV3-2	TRBJ2-2	-	-	CASSQGLNTGELFF	TGTGCCAGCAGCCAAGGACTCAACACCGGGGAGCTGTTTTTT
TRBV4-1	TRBJ1-2	-	-	CASSQGGSKRYGYTF	TGCGCCAGCAGCCAAGGAGGGTCCAAACGGTATGGCTACACCTTC
TRBV30	TRBJ2-2	TRBD1	-	CAWSRGTVTGELFF	TGTGCCTGGAGTAGAGGGACAGTGACCGGGGAGCTGTTTTTT
TRBV7-9	TRBJ2-2	TRBD2	-	CASSNLAGSNTGELFF	TGTGCCAGCAGCAACTTAGCGGGCTCGAACACCGGGGAGCTGTTTTTT
TRBV5-5	TRBJ2-2	TRBD1	-	CASSFGQGSTTGELFF	TGTGCCAGCAGCTTTGGACAGGGCAGCACCACCGGGGAGCTGTTTTTT